This passage covers 29 T cell receptor beta chains from one sample sequenced in a study of shared clonotypes between healthy human individuals. Here immunoSEQ multiplex PCR was the method, and the copy in TCRdb shows in-frame clones only, minus some. The table shows around 2.5 million clones, with roughly 93% occurring only once. Sequencing was carried out using naive CD4+ T cells from PBMCs. Specified subset: CD45RA+ positively selected. All receptors come from a man between 18 and 29 years old in good health. Some clones in this sample may be carry-over from other donors' samples.

This clone was observed a few times. This rearrangement joins TRBV7-9 to TRBJ1-2; 7 bases are shared with TRBD1. J lost 8 bases, V lost 4 bases, and 10 bases had no gene match. Germline V gene sequence: CDR1 SEHNR, CDR2 FQNEAQ (reference sequence). CDR3 length equals 14 residues. The CDR3 DNA follows: TGTGCCAGCAGCTCATCCGACAGGGTAAAGGGCTACACCTTC. Its translation is CASSSSDRVKGYTF. Using reference TRBV7-9 and TRBJ1-2 for the parts outside the CDR3, the full variable domain is DTGVSQNPRHKITKRGQNVTFRCDPISEHNRLYWYRQTLGQGPEFLTYFQNEAQLEKSRLLSDRFSAERPKGSFSTLEIQRTEQGDSAMYLCASSSSDRVKGYTFGSGTRLTVV.

The rearrangement joins TRBV4-3 to TRBJ1-4; D ambiguous. The length of the CDR3 is 15 residues. Germline CDR1 and CDR2: LGHNA and YSLEER. Trimming stripped 6 bases from V and 1 base from J, with 12 bases between. CDR3 coding DNA: TGCGCCAGCAGTAAACGCGACGGAACTAATGAAAAACTGTTTTTT. Translation gives CASSKRDGTNEKLFF.

The CDR3 DNA reads TGTGCCAGCAGCTCACTCCGGGCAGGGGGATATGGCTACACCTTC. It yields the protein CASSSLRAGGYGYTF. The J gene is TRBJ1-2, the V gene TRBV5-4; 7 bases align to TRBD1. Per the germline V gene, CDR1 is SGHNT and CDR2 is YYREEE (reference sequence). V lost 3 bases and J lost 5; bases outside the gene matches: 10. CDR3 length equals 15 residues.

V and J are TRBV5-1 and TRBJ2-3, with 8 bases aligning to TRBD1. Germline CDR1 is SGHRS and CDR2 is YFSETQ. This CDR3 has 15 residues. J lost 4 bases, V lost 4 bases, and 8 bases had no gene match. CDR3 sequence reads: CASSRGQGGADTQYF. CDR3 DNA sequence: TGCGCCAGCAGCCGAGGACAGGGCGGGGCAGATACGCAGTATTTT.

This rearrangement joins TRBV30 to TRBJ2-3; possibly TRBD1 for D (6 bases). Germline lookup yields CDR1 GTSNPN and CDR2 SVGIG (reference sequence). Trimming removed 0 bases at V and 5 bases at J, with 12 bases between. The CDR3 has 14 amino acids. The CDR3 region has the DNA TGTGCCTGGAGTGTGCCAGGGGATGGAGATACGCAGTATTTT. Encoded protein: CAWSVPGDGDTQYF.

The CDR3 region has the DNA TGTGCCACCAGCAGAGGAGGTCGGACCCAAGAGACCCAGTACTTC. As protein: CATSRGGRTQETQYF. The V gene is TRBV15, the J gene TRBJ2-5; D is unresolved. Trimming stripped 1 base from V and 1 base from J, with 10 bases between. The CDR3 is 15 residues long. Germline V CDR1 and CDR2: LNHNV, YYDKDF (reference sequence).

This clone was seen only once. This chain uses TRBV5-1 with TRBJ1-6; D might be TRBD1 (5 bases). Trimming removed 0 bases at V and 8 bases at J, with 12 bases between. Germline lookup yields CDR1 SGHRS and CDR2 YFSETQ. CDR3 length: 15 amino acids. CDR3 DNA sequence: TGCGCCAGCAGCTTGGACTCAGGGCTGGATTCACCCCTCCACTTT. Protein sequence: CASSLDSGLDSPLHF. The complete variable domain, with remaining parts taken from reference TRBV5-1 and TRBJ1-6, reads KAGVTQTPRYLIKTRGQQVTLSCSPISGHRSVSWYQQTPGQGLQFLFEYFSETQRNKGNFPGRFSGRQFSNSRSEMNVSTLELGDSALYLCASSLDSGLDSPLHFGNGTRLTVT.

V gene TRBV4-3 combines with J gene TRBJ1-1, with D uncertain. Trimming removed 2 bases at V and 6 bases at J, with 13 bases between. The CDR3 consists of 14 residues. CDR1 is LGHNA and CDR2 is YSLEER in the germline V gene. CDR3 sequence (DNA): TGCGCCAGCAGCCAATCCAGCAATAATCCTGAAGCTTTCTTT. Protein: CASSQSSNNPEAFF.

A word on this clone: The same CDR3 can be traced to other DNA sequences in this sample. The chain couples TRBV5-1 to TRBJ1-4; D is undetermined. The V end was cut by 0 bases, the J end by 5 bases, with 5 bases between. CDR3 length: 13 residues. Germline lookup yields CDR1 SGHRS and CDR2 YFSETQ. CDR3 protein: CASSLDSNEKLFF. CDR3 bases: TGCGCCAGCAGCTTGGATAGCAATGAAAAACTGTTTTTT.

The chain uses TRBV25-1 and TRBJ1-1; TRBD1 aligns across 7 bases. Per germline, CDR1 MGHDK and CDR2 SYGVNS. The CDR3 loop spans 14 amino acids. V trimming: 5 bases; J trimming: 3 bases; junction bases outside the gene matches: 6. DNA for the CDR3: TGTGCCAGCAGTTACAGGGGCCCCGACACTGAAGCTTTCTTT. It encodes CASSYRGPDTEAFF.

Only one count was recorded for this clone. This rearrangement joins TRBV7-3 to TRBJ2-1, with 10 bases that match TRBD2. The V and J ends lost 0 bases and 10 bases, in that order; junction bases with no gene match: 6. CDR3 size: 15 residues. Germline assignment: CDR1 SGHTA and CDR2 FQGTGA. The CDR3 sequence is CASSLTLAGAGEQFF. The CDR3 nucleotides read TGTGCCAGCAGCTTAACGCTAGCGGGAGCCGGGGAGCAGTTCTTC.

Remarks on this clone: The same CDR3 also results from other DNA sequences found in this sample. V is TRBV7-2 and J is TRBJ2-2; D ambiguous. This CDR3 region has 14 residues. Trimming removed 2 bases at V and 2 bases at J, with 6 bases between. Germline V gene sequence: CDR1 SGHTA, CDR2 FQGNSA. The CDR3 DNA reads TGTGCCAGCAGCTTATGGGCAAACACCGGGGAGCTGTTTTTT. Protein: CASSLWANTGELFF.

V is TRBV4-3 and J is TRBJ1-2; 12 bases are shared with TRBD1. This CDR3 contains 19 residues. Trimming cost V 1 base and J 1 base; bases outside gene matches: 10. CDR1 and CDR2 from the germline V gene are LGHNA and YSLEER. The CDR3 nucleotides read TGCGCCAGCAGCCAAGGCGCCCCGGGACAGGGGGCTCTTAACTATGGCTACACCTTC. It encodes CASSQGAPGQGALNYGYTF.

This chain joins TRBV14 and TRBJ1-2; D may be TRBD1 (6 bases). The germline V and J ends were trimmed by 1 base and 4 bases, with 7 bases remaining between them. The CDR3 consists of 13 residues. Germline V gene sequence: CDR1 SGHDN, CDR2 FVKESK. CDR3 sequence (DNA): TGTGCCAGCAGCCAAGGGACAGTCTATGGCTACACCTTC. It is translated as CASSQGTVYGYTF.

The chain is built from TRBV11-2 and TRBJ2-2; the match to TRBD1 covers 8 bases. V gave up 2 bases and J gave up 6 bases; unmatched junction bases: 14. The length of the CDR3 is 18 residues. Germline V lookup: CDR1 SGHAT, CDR2 FQNNGV. The CDR3 nucleotides read TGTGCCAGCAGCTTAAGAGAGCAGGGGGCATATACGGCCGGGGAGCTGTTTTTT. Translating gives CASSLREQGAYTAGELFF.

The gene calls are TRBV15 and TRBJ2-3, with D possibly being TRBD1 or TRBD2 (5 bases each). This CDR3 region has 19 residues. V was trimmed by 0 bases and J by 2 bases, leaving 21 bases between them. Germline values: CDR1 LNHNV, CDR2 YYDKDF (reference sequence). CDR3 region: CATSRDSFIPGRHTDTQYF. The DNA for the CDR3 is TGTGCCACCAGCAGAGATTCATTTATTCCGGGGCGACACACAGATACGCAGTATTTT.

V usage is TRBV28 and J usage is TRBJ1-2; tentative D call: TRBD1 (6 bases). Germline values: CDR1 MDHEN, CDR2 SYDVKM. The CDR3 has 14 amino acids. The germline V and J ends were trimmed by 4 bases and 0 bases, with 9 bases remaining between them. The CDR3 DNA follows: TGTGCCAGCAGTTCGTGGGGGCCTAACTATGGCTACACCTTC. It yields the protein CASSSWGPNYGYTF.

Of note for this clone: The junction does not match germline at one end; this may be a read error. V and J are TRBV11-2 and TRBJ2-7; a weak D match, TRBD1 (5 bases). There are 13 residues in the CDR3. From germline, CDR1 is SGHAT and CDR2 FQNNGV. The CDR3 DNA follows: TGTGCCAGCAGCTTAGAGTCCTGGACGGCAGGGAACTTC. This translates into CASSLESWTAGNF.

This clone was detected once. The chain employs TRBV7-2 and TRBJ2-1; 12 bases fit TRBD2. Germline-derived CDR1 and CDR2 are SGHTA and FQGNSA. With 5 bases clipped from V and 9 bases from J, the junction kept 5 bases outside the gene matches. The CDR3 sequence is 14 residues long. CDR3 loop: CASSAPSGRGEQFF. The CDR3 bases are TGTGCCAGCAGCGCCCCTAGCGGGAGGGGTGAGCAGTTCTTC.

This clone was found once. The chain combines TRBV2 with TRBJ2-3; D is unclear. This CDR3 has 12 residues. V lost 5 bases, J lost 2 bases, and 5 bases lay in between. Germline V gives CDR1 SNHLY, CDR2 FYNNEI. CDR3 nucleotides: TGTGCCAGCAGTTCCGACACAGATACGCAGTATTTT. It encodes CASSSDTDTQYF. The whole variable domain, remainder taken from reference TRBV2 and TRBJ2-3, is EPEVTQTPSHQVTQMGQEVILRCVPISNHLYFYWYRQILGQKVEFLVSFYNNEISEKSEIFDDQFSVERPDGSNFTLKIRSTKLEDSAMYFCASSSDTDTQYFGPGTRLTVL.

The chain couples TRBV29-1 to TRBJ2-1; 8 nucleotides line up with TRBD2. From germline, CDR1 is SQVTM and CDR2 ANQGSEA. The V gene end was trimmed by 4 bases and the J gene end by 6 bases; junction bases not matched to a gene: 11. The CDR3 spans 15 residues. The CDR3 nucleotides read TGCAGCGTTGGTCGTGGAGCGGGAGTCTTCAATGAGCAGTTCTTC. Protein product: CSVGRGAGVFNEQFF.

The chain recombines TRBV5-1 with TRBJ1-1; D is possibly TRBD1 (6 bases). This CDR3 region has 15 residues. Trimming took 2 bases from V and 1 from J, leaving 12 bases between them. Germline V gene data show CDR1 as SGHRS and CDR2 as YFSETQ. The CDR3 loop reads CASSLPGQKNTEAFF. In DNA form, the CDR3 reads TGCGCCAGCAGCTTACCGGGACAAAAGAACACTGAAGCTTTCTTT.

V is TRBV28 and J is TRBJ2-2, with 8 positions matching TRBD2. This CDR3 region has 15 residues. The germline gives CDR1 MDHEN, CDR2 SYDVKM. The V gene end was trimmed by 5 bases and the J gene end by 3 bases; junction bases not matched to a gene: 5. The CDR3 DNA reads as TGTGCCAGCAGTCGGATAGCGGGATACACCGGGGAGCTGTTTTTT. Its protein product is CASSRIAGYTGELFF.

The chain couples TRBV25-1 to TRBJ2-3; no firm D call. Germline CDR1 MGHDK, CDR2 SYGVNS. This CDR3 has 14 amino acids. The ends were cut back, 6 bases at V and 2 bases at J, with 12 bases in the middle. CDR3 loop: CASRRLSPTDTQYF. The CDR3 coding sequence is TGTGCCAGCAGGCGGCTCTCACCCACAGATACGCAGTATTTT.

The chain employs TRBV27 and TRBJ2-2, with D perhaps matching TRBD2 (8 bases). V was clipped by 10 bases and J by 4 bases, with 16 bases between them. The CDR3 runs to 14 residues. The germline V gene has CDR1 MNHEY and CDR2 SMNVEV (reference sequence). DNA of the CDR3: TGTGCCACCGGGAGGGGGCGCTTCACCGGGGAGCTGTTTTTT. Amino acid sequence: CATGRGRFTGELFF.

With regard to this clone: At the DNA level, this CDR3 is encoded by other sequences in the same sample as well. The chain carries TRBV2 and TRBJ2-5; D could derive from TRBD1 or TRBD2 (6 bases each). This CDR3 is 13 amino acids long. Trimming cost V 1 base and J 5 bases, with 8 bases left between them. CDR1 is SNHLY, CDR2 FYNNEI, per germline. CDR3 coding DNA: TGTGCCAGCAGTGAAGGAGGGGGGGAGACCCAGTACTTC. Translation: CASSEGGGETQYF. The full variable domain, with the rest looked up from reference TRBV2 and TRBJ2-5, is EPEVTQTPSHQVTQMGQEVILRCVPISNHLYFYWYRQILGQKVEFLVSFYNNEISEKSEIFDDQFSVERPDGSNFTLKIRSTKLEDSAMYFCASSEGGGETQYFGPGTRLLVL.

This rearrangement joins TRBV7-2 to TRBJ2-3, with D maybe TRBD1 (6 bases). Trimming shortened V by 5 bases and J by 0 bases, and 12 bases separated the two germline ends. Germline V CDR1 and CDR2: SGHTA, FQGNSA. This CDR3 comprises 15 residues. CDR3 nucleotides: TGTGCCAGCAGCCTCGGGACACTCAGCACAGATACGCAGTATTTT. Amino acids: CASSLGTLSTDTQYF.

This chain connects TRBV7-9 to TRBJ2-7; 9 bases are shared with TRBD1. This CDR3 contains 14 residues. Unmatched junction bases numbered 14, after V lost 5 bases and J lost 12 bases. Per germline, CDR1 SEHNR and CDR2 FQNEAQ (reference sequence). The CDR3 DNA sequence: TGTGCCAGCAGCCGCGCTGGGACAGGGCAATACGCGTACTTC. This gives the protein CASSRAGTGQYAYF.

Of note for this clone: This CDR3 is also generated by other DNA sequences in the sample. The chain recombines TRBV28 with TRBJ2-2; weak D call: TRBD2 (5 bases). CDR3 length equals 16 residues. Germline V gene lookup returns CDR1 MDHEN and CDR2 SYDVKM. The V end lost 3 bases, the J end lost 0 bases, and 11 bases lay between the germline ends. CDR3 region: CASSLWPAANTGELFF. Here the CDR3 DNA reads TGTGCCAGCAGTTTGTGGCCAGCGGCGAACACCGGGGAGCTGTTTTTT.